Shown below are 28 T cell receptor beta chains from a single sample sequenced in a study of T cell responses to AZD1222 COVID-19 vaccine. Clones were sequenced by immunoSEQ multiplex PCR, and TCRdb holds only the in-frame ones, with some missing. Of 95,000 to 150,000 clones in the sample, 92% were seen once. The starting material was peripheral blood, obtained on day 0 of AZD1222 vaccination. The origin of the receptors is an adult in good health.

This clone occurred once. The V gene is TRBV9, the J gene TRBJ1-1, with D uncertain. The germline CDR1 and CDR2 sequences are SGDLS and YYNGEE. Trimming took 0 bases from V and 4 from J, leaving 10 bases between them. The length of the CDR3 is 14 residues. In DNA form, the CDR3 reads TGTGCCAGCAGCGTAGCGGTCCGAGGCACTGAAGCTTTCTTT. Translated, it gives CASSVAVRGTEAFF.

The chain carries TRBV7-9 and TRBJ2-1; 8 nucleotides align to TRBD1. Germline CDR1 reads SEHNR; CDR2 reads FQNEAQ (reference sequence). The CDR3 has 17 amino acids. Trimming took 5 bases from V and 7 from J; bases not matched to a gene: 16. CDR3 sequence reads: CASSRDRLDREKNEQFF. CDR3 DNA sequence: TGTGCCAGCAGCCGGGACCGTTTGGACAGGGAAAAGAATGAGCAGTTCTTC.

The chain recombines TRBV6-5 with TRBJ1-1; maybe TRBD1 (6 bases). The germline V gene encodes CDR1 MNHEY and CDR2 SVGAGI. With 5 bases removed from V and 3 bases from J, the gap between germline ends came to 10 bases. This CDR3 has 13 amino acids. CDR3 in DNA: TGTGCCAGCAGTATTAGGGGGGACACTGAAGCTTTCTTT. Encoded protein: CASSIRGDTEAFF.

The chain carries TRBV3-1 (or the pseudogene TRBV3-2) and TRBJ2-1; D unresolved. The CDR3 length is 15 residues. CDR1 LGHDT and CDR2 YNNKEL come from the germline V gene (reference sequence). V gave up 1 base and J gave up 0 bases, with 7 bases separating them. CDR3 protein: CASSQGLSSYNEQFF. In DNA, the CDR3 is TGTGCCAGCAGCCAAGGCTTGAGCTCCTACAATGAGCAGTTCTTC.

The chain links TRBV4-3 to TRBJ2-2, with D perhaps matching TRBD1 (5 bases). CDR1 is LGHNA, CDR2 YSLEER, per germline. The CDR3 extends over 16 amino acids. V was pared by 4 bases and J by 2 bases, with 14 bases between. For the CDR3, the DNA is TGCGCCAGCAGCCTCGCTTGGGGCTTCAACACCGGGGAGCTGTTTTTT. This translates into CASSLAWGFNTGELFF.

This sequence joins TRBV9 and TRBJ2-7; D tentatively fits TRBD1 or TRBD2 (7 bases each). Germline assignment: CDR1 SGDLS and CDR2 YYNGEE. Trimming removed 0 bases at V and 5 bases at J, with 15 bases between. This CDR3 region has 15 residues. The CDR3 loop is CASSVAGGAGNEQYF. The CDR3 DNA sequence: TGTGCCAGCAGCGTAGCAGGGGGGGCTGGTAACGAGCAGTACTTC.

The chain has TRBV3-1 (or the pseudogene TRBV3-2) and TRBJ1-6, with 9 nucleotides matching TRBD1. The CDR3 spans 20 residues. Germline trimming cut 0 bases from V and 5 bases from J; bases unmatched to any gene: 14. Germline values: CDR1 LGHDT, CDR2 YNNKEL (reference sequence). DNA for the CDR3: TGTGCCAGCAGCCAAGATCGGGGGACAGGGTCCACGTGGGATAATTCACCCCTCCACTTT. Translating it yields CASSQDRGTGSTWDNSPLHF.

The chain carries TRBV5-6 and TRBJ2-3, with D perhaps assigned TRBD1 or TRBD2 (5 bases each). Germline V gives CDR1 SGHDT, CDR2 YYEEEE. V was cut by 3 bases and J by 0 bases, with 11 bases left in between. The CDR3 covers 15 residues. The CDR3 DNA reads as TGTGCCAGCAGCTCTGGGGGTCTAAGCACAGATACGCAGTATTTT. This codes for CASSSGGLSTDTQYF.

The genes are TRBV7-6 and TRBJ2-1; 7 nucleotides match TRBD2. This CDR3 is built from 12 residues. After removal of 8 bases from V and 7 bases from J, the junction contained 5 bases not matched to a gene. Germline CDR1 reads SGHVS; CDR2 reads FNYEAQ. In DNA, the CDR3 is TGTGCCAGCGGCGGGGGAATGAATGAGCAGTTCTTC. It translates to CASGGGMNEQFF.

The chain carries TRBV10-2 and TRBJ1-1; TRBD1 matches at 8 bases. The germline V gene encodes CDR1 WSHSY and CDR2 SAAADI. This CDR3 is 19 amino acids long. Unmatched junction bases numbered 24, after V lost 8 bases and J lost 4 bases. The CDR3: CASLDFAGGSVASSTEAFF. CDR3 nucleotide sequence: TGCGCCAGCCTAGATTTCGCAGGGGGCTCTGTCGCGTCTAGCACTGAAGCTTTCTTT.

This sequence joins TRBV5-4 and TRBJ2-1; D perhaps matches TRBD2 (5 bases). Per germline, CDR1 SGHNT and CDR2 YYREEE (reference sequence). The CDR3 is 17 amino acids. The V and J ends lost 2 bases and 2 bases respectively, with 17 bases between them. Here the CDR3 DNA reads TGTGCCAGCAGCTTACCACGGGATTGGAATCCCTACAATGAGCAGTTCTTC. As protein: CASSLPRDWNPYNEQFF.

CDR3 DNA sequence: TGTGCCAGCAGCGTACGGGGGATTAAAAATGAAAAACTGTTTTTT. Its protein product is CASSVRGIKNEKLFF. The chain links TRBV7-8 to TRBJ1-4, with D possibly being TRBD1 (5 bases). The germline V and J ends were trimmed by 5 bases and 5 bases, with 15 bases remaining between them. CDR1 and CDR2 (germline): SGHVS, FQNEAQ. The CDR3 has 15 amino acids.

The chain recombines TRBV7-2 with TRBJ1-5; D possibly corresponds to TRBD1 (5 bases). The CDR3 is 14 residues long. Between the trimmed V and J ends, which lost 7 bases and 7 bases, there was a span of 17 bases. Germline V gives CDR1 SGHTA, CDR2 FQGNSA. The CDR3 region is CASTDSKGKQPQHF. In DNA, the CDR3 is TGTGCCAGCACCGACAGTAAGGGGAAACAGCCCCAGCATTTT.

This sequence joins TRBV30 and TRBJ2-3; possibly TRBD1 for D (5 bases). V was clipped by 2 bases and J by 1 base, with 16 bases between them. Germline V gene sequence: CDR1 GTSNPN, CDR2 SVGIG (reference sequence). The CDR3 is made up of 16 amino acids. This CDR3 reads CAWSLGQNIRTDTQYF. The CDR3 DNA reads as TGTGCCTGGAGTTTGGGGCAGAACATACGCACAGATACGCAGTATTTT.

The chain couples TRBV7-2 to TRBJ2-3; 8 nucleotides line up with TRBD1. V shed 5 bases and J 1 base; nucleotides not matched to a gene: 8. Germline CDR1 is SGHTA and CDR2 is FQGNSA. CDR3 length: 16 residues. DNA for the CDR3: TGTGCCAGCAGCCTCATACCGGGACAGGGCACAGATACGCAGTATTTT. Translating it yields CASSLIPGQGTDTQYF.

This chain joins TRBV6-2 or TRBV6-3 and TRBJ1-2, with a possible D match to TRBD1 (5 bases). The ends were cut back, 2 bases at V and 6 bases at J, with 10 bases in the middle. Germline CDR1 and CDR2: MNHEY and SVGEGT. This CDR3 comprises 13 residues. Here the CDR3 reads CASSYPGQHGYTF. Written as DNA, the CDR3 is TGTGCCAGCAGTTACCCGGGGCAGCATGGCTACACCTTC.

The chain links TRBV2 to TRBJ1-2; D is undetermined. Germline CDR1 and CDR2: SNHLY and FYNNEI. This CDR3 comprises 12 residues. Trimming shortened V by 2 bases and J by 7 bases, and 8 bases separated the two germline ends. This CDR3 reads CASSESSGGYTF. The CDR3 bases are TGTGCCAGCAGTGAATCGAGTGGTGGCTACACCTTC.

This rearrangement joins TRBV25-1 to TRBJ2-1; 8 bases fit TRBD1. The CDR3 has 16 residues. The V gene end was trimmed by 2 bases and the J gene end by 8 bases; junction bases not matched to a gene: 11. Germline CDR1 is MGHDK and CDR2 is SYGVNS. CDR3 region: CASSEIISTGAYEQFF. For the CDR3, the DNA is TGTGCCAGCAGTGAAATTATCTCGACAGGGGCATATGAGCAGTTCTTC.

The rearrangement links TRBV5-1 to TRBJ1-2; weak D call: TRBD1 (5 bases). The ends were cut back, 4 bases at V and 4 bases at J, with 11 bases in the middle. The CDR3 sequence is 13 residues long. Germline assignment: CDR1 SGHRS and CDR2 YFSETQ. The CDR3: CASSRDASYGYTF. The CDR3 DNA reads TGCGCCAGCAGCAGGGACGCCTCCTATGGCTACACCTTC.

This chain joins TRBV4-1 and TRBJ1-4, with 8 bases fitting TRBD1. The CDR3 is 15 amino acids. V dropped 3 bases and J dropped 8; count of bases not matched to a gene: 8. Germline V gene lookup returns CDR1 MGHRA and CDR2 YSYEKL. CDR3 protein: CASSHEQGVGEKLFF. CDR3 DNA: TGCGCCAGCAGCCATGAACAGGGGGTCGGCGAAAAACTGTTTTTT.

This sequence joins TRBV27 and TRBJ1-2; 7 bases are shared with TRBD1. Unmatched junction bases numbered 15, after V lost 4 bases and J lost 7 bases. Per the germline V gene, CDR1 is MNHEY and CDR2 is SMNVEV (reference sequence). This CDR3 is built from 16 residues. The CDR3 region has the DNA TGTGCCAGCAGTTCGGCCCAGGAAGGGGGCGCAGTTGGCTACACCTTC. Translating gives CASSSAQEGGAVGYTF.

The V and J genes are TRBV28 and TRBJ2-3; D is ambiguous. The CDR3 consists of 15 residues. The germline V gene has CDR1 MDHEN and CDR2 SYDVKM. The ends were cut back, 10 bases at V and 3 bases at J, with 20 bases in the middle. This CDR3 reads CAITPTQRLTDTQYF. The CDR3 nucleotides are TGTGCCATTACCCCTACCCAGCGTTTGACAGATACGCAGTATTTT.

The CDR3 loop is CASSPDGSSPQHF. The CDR3 DNA reads as TGTGCCAGCAGCCCCGACGGCTCTTCGCCCCAGCATTTT. The chain is built from TRBV2 and TRBJ1-5; D gene ambiguous. Trimming left V 6 bases short and J 9 bases short, with 15 bases between. CDR3 length: 13 residues. Germline CDR1 SNHLY, CDR2 FYNNEI.

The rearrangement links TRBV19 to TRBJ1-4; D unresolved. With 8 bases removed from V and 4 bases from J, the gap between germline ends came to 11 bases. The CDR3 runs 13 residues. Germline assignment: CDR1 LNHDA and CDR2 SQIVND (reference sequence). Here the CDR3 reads CASSIVNNEKLFF. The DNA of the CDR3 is TGTGCCAGTTCTATCGTCAATAATGAAAAACTGTTTTTT.

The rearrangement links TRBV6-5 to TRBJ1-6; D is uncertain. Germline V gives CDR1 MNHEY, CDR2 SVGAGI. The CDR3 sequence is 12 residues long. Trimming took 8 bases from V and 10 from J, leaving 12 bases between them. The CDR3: CASVIDDSPLHF. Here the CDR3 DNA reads TGTGCCAGCGTTATCGATGACTCACCCCTCCACTTT.

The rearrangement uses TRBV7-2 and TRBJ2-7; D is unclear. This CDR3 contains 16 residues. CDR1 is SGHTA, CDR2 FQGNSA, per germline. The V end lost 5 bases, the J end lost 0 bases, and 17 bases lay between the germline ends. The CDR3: CASSRLPSVSSYEQYF. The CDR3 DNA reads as TGTGCCAGCAGCCGTCTACCGAGCGTAAGCTCCTACGAGCAGTACTTC.

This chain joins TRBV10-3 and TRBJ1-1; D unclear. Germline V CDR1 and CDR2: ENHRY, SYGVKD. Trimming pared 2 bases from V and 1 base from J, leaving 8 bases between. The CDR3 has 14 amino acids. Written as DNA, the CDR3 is TGTGCCATCAGTGAGGGGTTCCCGAACACTGAAGCTTTCTTT. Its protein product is CAISEGFPNTEAFF.

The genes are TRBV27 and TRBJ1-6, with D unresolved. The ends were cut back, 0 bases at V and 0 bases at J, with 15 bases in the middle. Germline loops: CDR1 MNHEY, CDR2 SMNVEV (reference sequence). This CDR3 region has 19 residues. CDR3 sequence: CASSLSFPGVSSYNSPLHF. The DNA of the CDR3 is TGTGCCAGCAGTTTATCGTTTCCCGGGGTTAGCTCCTATAATTCACCCCTCCACTTT.